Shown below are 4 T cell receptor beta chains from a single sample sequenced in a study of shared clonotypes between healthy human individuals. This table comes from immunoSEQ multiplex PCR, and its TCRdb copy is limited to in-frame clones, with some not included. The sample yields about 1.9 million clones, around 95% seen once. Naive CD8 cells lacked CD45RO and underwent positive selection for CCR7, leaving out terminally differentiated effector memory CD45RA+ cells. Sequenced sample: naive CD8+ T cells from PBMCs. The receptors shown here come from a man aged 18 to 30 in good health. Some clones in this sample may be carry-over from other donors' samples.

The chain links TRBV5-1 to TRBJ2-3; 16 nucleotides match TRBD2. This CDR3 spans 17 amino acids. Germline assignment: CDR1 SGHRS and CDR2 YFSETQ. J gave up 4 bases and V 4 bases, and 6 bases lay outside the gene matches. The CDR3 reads CASSGTSGRALSDTQYF. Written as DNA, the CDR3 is TGCGCCAGCAGCGGGACTAGCGGGAGGGCCCTATCAGATACGCAGTATTTT.

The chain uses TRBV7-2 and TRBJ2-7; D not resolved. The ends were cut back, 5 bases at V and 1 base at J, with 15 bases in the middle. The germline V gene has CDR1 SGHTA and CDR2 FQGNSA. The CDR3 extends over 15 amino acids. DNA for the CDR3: TGTGCCAGCAGCCCTCTCTGGAGTCGTTCCTACGAGCAGTACTTC. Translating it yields CASSPLWSRSYEQYF.

CDR3 sequence reads: CASKDRRGDGYTF. In DNA form, the CDR3 reads TGTGCCAGCAAGGACAGGAGGGGGGATGGCTACACCTTC. The rearrangement joins TRBV28 to TRBJ1-2, with 7 bases lining up with TRBD1. V lost 7 bases, J lost 6 bases, and 8 bases stayed unmatched. In germline, CDR1 is MDHEN, CDR2 SYDVKM. This CDR3 has 13 residues.

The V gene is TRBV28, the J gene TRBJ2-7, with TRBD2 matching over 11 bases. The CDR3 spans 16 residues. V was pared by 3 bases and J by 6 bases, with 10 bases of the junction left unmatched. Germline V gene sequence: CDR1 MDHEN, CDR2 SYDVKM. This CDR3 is CASSFSLAGVEGEQYF. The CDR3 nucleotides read TGTGCCAGCAGTTTCTCACTAGCGGGAGTGGAGGGCGAGCAGTACTTC.